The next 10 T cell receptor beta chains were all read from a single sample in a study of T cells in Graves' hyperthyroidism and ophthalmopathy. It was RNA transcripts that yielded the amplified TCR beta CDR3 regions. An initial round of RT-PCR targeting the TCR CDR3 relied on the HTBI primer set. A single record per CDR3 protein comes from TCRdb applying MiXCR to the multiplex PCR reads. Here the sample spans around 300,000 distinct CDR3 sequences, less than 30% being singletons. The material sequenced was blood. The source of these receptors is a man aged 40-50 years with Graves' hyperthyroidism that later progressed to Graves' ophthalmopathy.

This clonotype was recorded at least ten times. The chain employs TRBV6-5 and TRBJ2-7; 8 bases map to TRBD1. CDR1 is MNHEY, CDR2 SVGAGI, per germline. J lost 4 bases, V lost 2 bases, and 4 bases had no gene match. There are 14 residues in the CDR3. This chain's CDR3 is CASSYEQGVYEQYF. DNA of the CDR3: TGTGCCAGCAGTTACGAACAGGGGGTGTACGAGCAGTACTTC.

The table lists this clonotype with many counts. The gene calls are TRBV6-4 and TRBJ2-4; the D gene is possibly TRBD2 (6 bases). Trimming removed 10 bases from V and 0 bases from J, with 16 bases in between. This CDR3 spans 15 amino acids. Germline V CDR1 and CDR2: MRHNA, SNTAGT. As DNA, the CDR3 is TGTGCCACCGAGCAAGGAGGGCTAGCCAAAAACATTCAGTACTTC. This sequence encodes CATEQGGLAKNIQYF.

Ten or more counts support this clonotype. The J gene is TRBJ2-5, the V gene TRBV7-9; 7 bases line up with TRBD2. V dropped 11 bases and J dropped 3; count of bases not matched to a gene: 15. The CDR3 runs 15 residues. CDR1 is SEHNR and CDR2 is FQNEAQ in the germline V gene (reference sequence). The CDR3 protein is CAVQRGSGTKETQYF. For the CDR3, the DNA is TGTGCCGTCCAGCGGGGATCCGGGACCAAAGAGACCCAGTACTTC.

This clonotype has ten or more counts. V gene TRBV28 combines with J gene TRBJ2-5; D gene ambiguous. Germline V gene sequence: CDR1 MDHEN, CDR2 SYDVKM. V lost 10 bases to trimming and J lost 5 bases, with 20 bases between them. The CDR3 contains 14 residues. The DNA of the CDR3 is TGTGCCACCATAAATTGGGCGTTGGGTGAGACCCAGTACTTC. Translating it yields CATINWALGETQYF.

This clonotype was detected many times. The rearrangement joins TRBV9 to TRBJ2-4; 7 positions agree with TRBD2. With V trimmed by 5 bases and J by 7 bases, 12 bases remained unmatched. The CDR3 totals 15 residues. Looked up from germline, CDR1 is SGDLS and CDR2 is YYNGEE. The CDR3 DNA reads TGTGCCAGCAGTCAGGTGGGGAGGGCCGGGAACATTCAGTACTTC. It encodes CASSQVGRAGNIQYF.

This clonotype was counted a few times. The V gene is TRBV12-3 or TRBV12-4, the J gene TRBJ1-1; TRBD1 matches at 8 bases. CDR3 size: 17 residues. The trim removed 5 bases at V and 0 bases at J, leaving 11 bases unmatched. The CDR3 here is CASSPRQGRFMNTEAFF. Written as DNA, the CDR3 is TGTGCCAGCAGTCCTCGACAGGGGAGGTTCATGAACACTGAAGCTTTCTTT.

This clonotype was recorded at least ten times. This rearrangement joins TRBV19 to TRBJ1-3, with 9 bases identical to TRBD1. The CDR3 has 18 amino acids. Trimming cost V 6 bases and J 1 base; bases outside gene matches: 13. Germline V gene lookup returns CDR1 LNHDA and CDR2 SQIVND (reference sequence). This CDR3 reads CASSRGGTGTTSGNTIYF. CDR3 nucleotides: TGTGCCAGTAGCCGAGGAGGGACAGGGACTACTTCTGGAAACACCATATATTTT.

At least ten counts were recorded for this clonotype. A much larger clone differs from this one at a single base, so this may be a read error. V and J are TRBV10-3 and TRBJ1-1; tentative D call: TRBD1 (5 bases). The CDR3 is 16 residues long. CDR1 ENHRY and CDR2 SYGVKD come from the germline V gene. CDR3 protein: CTIRRSGEGAGTEAFF. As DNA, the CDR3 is TGTACCATCAGGCGGTCAGGAGAAGGGGCTGGGACTGAAGCTTTCTTT.

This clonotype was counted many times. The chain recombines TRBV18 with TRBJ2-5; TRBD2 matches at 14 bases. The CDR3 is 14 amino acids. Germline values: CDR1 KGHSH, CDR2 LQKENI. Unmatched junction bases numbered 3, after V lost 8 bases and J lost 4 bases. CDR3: CASGTSGSPETQYF. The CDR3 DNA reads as TGTGCCAGCGGGACTAGCGGGAGTCCAGAGACCCAGTACTTC. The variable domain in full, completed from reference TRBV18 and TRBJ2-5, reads NAGVMQNPRHLVRRRGQEARLRCSPMKGHSHVYWYRQLPEEGLKFMVYLQKENIIDESGMPKERFSAEFPKEGPSILRIQQVVRGDSAAYFCASGTSGSPETQYFGPGTRLLVL.

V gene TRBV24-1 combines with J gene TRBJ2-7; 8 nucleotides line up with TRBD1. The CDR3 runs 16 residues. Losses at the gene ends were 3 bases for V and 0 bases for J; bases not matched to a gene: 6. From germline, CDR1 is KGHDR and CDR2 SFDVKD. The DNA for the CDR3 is TGTGCCACCAGTGATCCCCGGGACAGGAGCTCCTACGAGCAGTACTTC. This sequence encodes CATSDPRDRSSYEQYF.